This record looks at one T cell receptor (beta chain) sequence and its context. The antigen remains unidentified. TCR alpha and TCR beta cDNA libraries carrying sample barcodes and UMIs came from 5'RACE with constant-segment primers. TCRdb passed the 5' RACE reads through MiXCR, listing each CDR3 protein once. Seen here are some 600,000 distinct CDR3 sequences, around 16% observed once, and the top ten hold about 8.6%. The data derive from a study of T-cell memory formation after mild COVID-19. The study's findings and limits: Researchers could not confirm that second-wave clones peaking on day 37 targeted SARS-CoV-2. CD4/CD8 balance characterized clones contracting day 15 to 85, and CD4+ skew characterized later expanders. Most CD4+ clones that shrank were in CM and EM, while CD8+ ones turned up in EMRA.

The CDR3 is made up of 15 amino acids. Germline CDR1 DFQATT, CDR2 SNEGSKA (reference sequence). Trimming left V 1 base short and J 1 base short, with 13 bases between. The sequencing input was PBMCs or a T cell subset sorted from them (not recorded which). The chain recombines TRBV20-1 with TRBJ1-1; D unresolved. This clonotype was sampled from an adult woman who had mild COVID-19 (a few samples of this study predate the infection). Cell type and time point are not known. The CDR3 here is CSARVRPGSNTEAFF. In DNA form, the CDR3 reads TGCAGTGCTAGAGTGCGGCCCGGATCGAACACTGAAGCTTTCTTT.